The subject of this entry is one TCR beta chain. The data stem from a study of T cell changes during pregnancy in multiple sclerosis. Libraries were prepared by immunoSEQ multiplex PCR; TCRdb keeps only in-frame clonotypes and omits some of them. The profile covers 65,000 to 85,000 clones, with about 91% appearing a single time and roughly 1.5% taken by the ten largest. The receptor's source is a female donor with multiple sclerosis, enrolled in a pregnancy study. This sample comprised peripheral blood, obtained after pregnancy.

The DNA of the CDR3 is TGCGCCAGCAGCTGGACAGGGGATAGCAATCAGCCCCAGCATTTT. Translation: CASSWTGDSNQPQHF. This chain links TRBV5-1 with TRBJ1-5; 9 bases line up with TRBD1. The V segment lost 3 bases and the J segment 0 bases; nucleotides outside the gene matches: 1. Germline V CDR1 and CDR2: SGHRS, YFSETQ. This CDR3 is built from 15 residues.